This paragraph reports one T cell receptor (beta chain). These data are taken from a study of PD-L1 blockade in urothelial cancer. Looking at the study overall: When patients started atezolizumab in 2014, it was given at 1,200 mg intravenously every 3 weeks. The median T cell count in blood samples was 141,255.

The length of the CDR3 is 14 residues. The germline V gene encodes CDR1 SQVTM and CDR2 ANQGSEA. The V end lost 2 bases, the J end lost 1 base, and 11 bases lay between the germline ends. TCRdb's table, derived via immunoSEQ multiplex PCR, lists solely in-frame clones and lacks some. The table shows about 40,000 clones, with about 86% occurring only once. Documented time point: peripheral blood 6 weeks after treatment start. All patients handed over anywhere from 1 to 8 samples, pretreatment and on-treatment. Sequencing was performed on PBMCs, taken around atezolizumab (anti-PD-L1) treatment. This receptor was identified in a man aged 60 to 75 with urothelial cancer. The V call is TRBV29-1, the J call TRBJ1-1; the D is unclear. CDR3 nucleotides: TGCAGCGTTGAAAGGAGGGCAAAGAACACTGAAGCTTTCTTT. Translating it yields CSVERRAKNTEAFF.